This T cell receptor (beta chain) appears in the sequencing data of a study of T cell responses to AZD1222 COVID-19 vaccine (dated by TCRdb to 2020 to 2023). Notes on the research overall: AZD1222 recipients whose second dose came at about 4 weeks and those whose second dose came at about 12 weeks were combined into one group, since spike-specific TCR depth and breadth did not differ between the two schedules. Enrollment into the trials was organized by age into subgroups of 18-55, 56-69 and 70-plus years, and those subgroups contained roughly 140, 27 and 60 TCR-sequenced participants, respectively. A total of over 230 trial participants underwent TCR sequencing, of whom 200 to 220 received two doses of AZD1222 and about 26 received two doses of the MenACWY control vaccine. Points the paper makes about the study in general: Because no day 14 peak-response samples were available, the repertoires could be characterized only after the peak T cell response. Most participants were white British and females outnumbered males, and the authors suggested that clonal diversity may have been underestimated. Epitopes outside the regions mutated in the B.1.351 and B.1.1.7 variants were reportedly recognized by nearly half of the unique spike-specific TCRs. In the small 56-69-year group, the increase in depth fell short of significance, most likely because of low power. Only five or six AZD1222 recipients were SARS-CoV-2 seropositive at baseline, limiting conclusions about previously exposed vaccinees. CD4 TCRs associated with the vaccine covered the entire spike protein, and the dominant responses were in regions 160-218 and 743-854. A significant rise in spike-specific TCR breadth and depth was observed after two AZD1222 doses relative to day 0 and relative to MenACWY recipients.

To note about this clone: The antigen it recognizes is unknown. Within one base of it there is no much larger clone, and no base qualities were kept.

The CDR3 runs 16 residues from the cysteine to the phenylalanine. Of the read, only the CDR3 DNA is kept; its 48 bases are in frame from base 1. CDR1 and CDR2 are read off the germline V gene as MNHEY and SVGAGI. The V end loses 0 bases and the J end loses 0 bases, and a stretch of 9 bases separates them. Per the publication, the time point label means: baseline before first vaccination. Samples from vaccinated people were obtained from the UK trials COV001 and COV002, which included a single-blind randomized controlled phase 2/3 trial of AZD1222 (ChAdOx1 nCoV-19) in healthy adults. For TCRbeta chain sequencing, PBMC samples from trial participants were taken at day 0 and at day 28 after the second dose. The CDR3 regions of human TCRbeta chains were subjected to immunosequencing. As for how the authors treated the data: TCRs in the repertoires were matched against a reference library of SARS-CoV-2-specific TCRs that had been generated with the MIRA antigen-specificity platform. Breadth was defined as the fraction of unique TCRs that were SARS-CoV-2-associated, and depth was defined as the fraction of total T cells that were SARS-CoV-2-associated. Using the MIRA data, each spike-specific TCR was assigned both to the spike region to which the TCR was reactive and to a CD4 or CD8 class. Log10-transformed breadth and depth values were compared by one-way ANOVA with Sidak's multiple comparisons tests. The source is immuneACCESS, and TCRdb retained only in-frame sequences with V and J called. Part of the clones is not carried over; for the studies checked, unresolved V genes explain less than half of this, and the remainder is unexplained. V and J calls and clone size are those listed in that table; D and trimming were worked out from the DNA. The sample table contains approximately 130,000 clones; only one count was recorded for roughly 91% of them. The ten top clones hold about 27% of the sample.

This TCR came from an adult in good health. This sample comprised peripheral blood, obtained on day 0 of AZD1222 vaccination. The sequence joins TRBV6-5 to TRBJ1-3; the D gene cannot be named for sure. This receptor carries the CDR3 CASSYSDLNSGNTIYF. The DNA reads TGTGCCAGCAGTTACTCAGACCTAAACTCTGGAAACACCATATATTTT.